A selection of T cell receptor beta chains follows, all from one sample in a study of blood T cell repertoires in COVID-19. Some clones are missing from TCRdb's copy, which holds only in-frame ones; the method was immunoSEQ multiplex PCR. The data show about 90,000 clones, about 81% seen once. The sequencing sample was made of peripheral blood. The receptors stem from a human donor in a cohort sampled during active COVID-19. CDR3s include the opening cysteine and the closing phenylalanine or tryptophan. Not every row has a clone size; where given, it reads once, few, many or a size class.

TRBJ1-5 | . | TRBV21-1 | CASSSLNQPQHF
TRBJ2-1 | . | TRBV6-4 | CASSETPEGYNEQFF
TRBJ2-1 | . | TRBV12-5 | CASGSPLTSGGPLRGDEQFF
TRBJ2-5 | . | TRBV9 | CASSGQGGDQETQYF
TRBJ2-2 | . | TRBV11-2 | CASSFQGGTGELFF
TRBJ1-1 | once | TRBV24-1 | CATSDYGSQAFF
TRBJ1-2 | . | TRBV10-3 | CAISLGGYGYTF
TRBJ2-7 | . | TRBV6-5 | CASRGLNGYEQYF
TRBJ2-7 | . | TRBV4-2 | CASSQDRNRAGEQYF
TRBJ2-3 | few | TRBV7-3 | CASSLTRVRTDTQYF
TRBJ1-2 | . | TRBV7-8 | CASSLVAAASEGYTF
TRBJ1-4 | . | TRBV3-1/TRBV3-2 | CASSLGPAGANEKLFF
TRBJ1-2 | . | TRBV30 | CAWSPRINYGYTF
TRBJ1-5 | . | TRBV2 | CASSGTNVEQPQHF
TRBJ1-3 | . | TRBV6-5 | CASSRGNTIYF
TRBJ2-3 | . | TRBV28 | CASSPTGGTDTQYF
TRBJ2-7 | . | TRBV10-3 | CAISEDRVWVYEQYF
TRBJ1-4 | . | TRBV18 | CASSPRDTTTNEKLFF
TRBJ1-2 | . | TRBV25-1 | CASSMGRGYGYTF
TRBJ2-1 | . | TRBV30 | CAWSGGGLTRNEQFF
TRBJ2-4 | . | TRBV11-1 | CASSHETGDIQYF
TRBJ2-2 | . | TRBV18 | CASSQGTGPTGELFF
TRBJ2-3 | . | TRBV7-2 | CASSSPAGDTQYF
TRBJ2-6 | . | TRBV6-5 | CAISVRAGANVLTF
TRBJ1-5 | few | TRBV19 | CASSIRQGRGQPQHF
TRBJ1-6 | . | TRBV4-3 | CASSQGTAQSSYNSPLHF
TRBJ2-5 | . | TRBV5-1 | CASSLQGGEETQYF
TRBJ1-2 | . | TRBV19 | CASTQRGGTTDYTF
TRBJ2-7 | . | TRBV6-9 | CASGRGQNTEPSSYEQYF
TRBJ1-6 | few | TRBV5-5 | CASSLGRNSPLHF
TRBJ2-1 | . | TRBV24-1 | CATSDLRGRGGNEQFF